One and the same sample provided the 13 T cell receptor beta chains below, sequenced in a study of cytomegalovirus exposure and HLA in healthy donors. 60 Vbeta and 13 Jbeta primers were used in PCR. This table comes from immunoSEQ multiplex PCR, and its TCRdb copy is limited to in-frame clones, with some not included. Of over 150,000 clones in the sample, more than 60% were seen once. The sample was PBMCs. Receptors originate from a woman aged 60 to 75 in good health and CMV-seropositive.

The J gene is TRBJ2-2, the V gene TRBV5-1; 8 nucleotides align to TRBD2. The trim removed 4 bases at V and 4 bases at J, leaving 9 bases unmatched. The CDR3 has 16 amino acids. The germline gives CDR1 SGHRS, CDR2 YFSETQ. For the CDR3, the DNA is TGCGCCAGCAGCAAAAGAGCGGGGGTGAGCACCGGGGAGCTGTTTTTT. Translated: CASSKRAGVSTGELFF.

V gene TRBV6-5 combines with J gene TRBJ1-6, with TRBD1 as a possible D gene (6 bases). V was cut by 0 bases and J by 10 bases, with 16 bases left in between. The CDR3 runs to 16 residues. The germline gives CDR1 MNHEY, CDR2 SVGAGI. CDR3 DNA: TGTGCCAGCAGTTACTCGGAACCAGGGGCTGGGTCACCCCTCCACTTT. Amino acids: CASSYSEPGAGSPLHF.

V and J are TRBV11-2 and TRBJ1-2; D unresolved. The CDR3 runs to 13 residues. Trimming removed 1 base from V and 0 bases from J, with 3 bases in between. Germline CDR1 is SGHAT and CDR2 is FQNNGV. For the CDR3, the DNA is TGTGCCAGCAGCTTAGCCGCTAACTATGGCTACACCTTC. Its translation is CASSLAANYGYTF.

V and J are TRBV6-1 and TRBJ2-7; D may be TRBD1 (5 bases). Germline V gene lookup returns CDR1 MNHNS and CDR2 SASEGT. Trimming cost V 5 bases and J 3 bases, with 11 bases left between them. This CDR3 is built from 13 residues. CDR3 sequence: CASSTGPVYEQYF. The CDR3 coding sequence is TGTGCCAGCAGTACAGGACCCGTCTACGAGCAGTACTTC.

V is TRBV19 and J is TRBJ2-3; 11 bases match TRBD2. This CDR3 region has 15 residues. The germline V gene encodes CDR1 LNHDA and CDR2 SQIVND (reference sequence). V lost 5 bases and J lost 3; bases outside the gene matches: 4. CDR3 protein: CASSETSGGTDTQYF. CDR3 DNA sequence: TGTGCCAGTAGTGAAACTAGCGGGGGAACAGATACGCAGTATTTT.

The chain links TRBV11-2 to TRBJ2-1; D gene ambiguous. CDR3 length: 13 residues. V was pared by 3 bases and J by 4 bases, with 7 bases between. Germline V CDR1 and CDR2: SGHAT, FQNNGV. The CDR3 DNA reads TGTGCCAGCAGCTTCACATCGTACAATGAGCAGTTCTTC. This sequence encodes CASSFTSYNEQFF. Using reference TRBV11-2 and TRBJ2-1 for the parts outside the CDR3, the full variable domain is EAGVAQSPRYKIIEKRQSVAFWCNPISGHATLYWYQQILGQGPKLLIQFQNNGVVDDSQLPKDRFSAERLKGVDSTLKIQPAKLEDSAVYLCASSFTSYNEQFFGPGTRLTVL.

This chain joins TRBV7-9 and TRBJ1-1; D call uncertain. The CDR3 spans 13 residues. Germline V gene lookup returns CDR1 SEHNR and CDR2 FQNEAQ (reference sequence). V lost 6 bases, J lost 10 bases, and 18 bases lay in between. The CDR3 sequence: CASRQRAYGGAFF. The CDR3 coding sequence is TGTGCCAGCAGACAAAGAGCATACGGAGGAGCTTTCTTT.

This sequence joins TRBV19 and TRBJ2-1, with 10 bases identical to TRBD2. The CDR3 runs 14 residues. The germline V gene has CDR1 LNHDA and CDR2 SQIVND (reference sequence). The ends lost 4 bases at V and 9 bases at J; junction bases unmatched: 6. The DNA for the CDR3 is TGTGCCAGTAGTACCCAGCGGGGGGGCCGTGAGCAGTTCTTC. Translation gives CASSTQRGGREQFF.

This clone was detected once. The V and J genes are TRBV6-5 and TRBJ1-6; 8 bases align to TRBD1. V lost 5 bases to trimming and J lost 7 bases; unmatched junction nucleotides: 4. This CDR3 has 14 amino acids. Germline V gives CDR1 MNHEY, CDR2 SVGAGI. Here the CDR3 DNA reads TGTGCCAGCAGTAGACAGGGGATGAATTCACCCCTCCACTTT. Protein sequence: CASSRQGMNSPLHF.

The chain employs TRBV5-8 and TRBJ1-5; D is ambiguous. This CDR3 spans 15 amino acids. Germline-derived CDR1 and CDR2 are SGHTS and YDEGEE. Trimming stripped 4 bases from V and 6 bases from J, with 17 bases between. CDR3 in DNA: TGTGCCAGCAGCGGAACTATGCTTATGGGTCAGCCCCAGCATTTT. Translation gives CASSGTMLMGQPQHF. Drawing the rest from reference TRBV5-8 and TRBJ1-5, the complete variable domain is EAGVTQSPTHLIKTRGQQATLRCSPISGHTSVYWYQQALGLGLQFLLWYDEGEERNRGNFPPRFSGRQFPNYSSELNVNALELEDSALYLCASSGTMLMGQPQHFGDGTRLSIL.

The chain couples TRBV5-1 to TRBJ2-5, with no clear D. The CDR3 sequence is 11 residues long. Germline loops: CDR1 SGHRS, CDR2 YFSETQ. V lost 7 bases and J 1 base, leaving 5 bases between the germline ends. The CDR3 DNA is TGCGCCAGCCGTTTCCAAGAGACCCAGTACTTC. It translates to CASRFQETQYF.

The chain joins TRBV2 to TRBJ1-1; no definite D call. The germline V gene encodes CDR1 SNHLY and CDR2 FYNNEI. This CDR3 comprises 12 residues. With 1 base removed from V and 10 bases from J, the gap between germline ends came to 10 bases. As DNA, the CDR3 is TGTGCCAGCAGTGAAGACTGGGGAGCAGCTTTCTTT. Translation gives CASSEDWGAAFF.

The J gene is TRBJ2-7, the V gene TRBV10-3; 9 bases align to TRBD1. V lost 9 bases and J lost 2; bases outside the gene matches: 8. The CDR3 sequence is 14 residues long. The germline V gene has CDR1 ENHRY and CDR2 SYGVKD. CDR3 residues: CAIRGGTGPYEQYF. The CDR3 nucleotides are TGTGCCATAAGGGGTGGGACAGGGCCCTACGAGCAGTACTTC.